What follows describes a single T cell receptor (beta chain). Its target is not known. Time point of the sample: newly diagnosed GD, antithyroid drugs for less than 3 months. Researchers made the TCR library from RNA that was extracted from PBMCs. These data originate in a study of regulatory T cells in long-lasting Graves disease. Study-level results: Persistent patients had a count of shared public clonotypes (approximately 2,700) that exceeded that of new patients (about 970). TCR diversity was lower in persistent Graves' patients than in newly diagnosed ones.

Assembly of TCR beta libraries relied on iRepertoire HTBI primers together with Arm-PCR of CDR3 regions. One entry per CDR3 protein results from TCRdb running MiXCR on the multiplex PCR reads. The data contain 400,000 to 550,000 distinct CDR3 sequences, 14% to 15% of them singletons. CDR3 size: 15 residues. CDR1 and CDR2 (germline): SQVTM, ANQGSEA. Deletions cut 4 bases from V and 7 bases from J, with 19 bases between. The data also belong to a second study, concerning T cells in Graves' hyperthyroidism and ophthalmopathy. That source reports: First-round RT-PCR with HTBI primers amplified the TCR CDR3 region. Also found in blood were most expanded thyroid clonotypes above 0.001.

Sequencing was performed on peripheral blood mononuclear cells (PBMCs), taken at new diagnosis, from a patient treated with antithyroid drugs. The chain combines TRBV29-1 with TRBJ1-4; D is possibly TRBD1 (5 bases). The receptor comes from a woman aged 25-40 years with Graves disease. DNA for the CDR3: TGCAGCGTTGTGGTTGGGGCAGGGTCGGGTGAAAAACTGTTTTTT. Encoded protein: CSVVVGAGSGEKLFF.